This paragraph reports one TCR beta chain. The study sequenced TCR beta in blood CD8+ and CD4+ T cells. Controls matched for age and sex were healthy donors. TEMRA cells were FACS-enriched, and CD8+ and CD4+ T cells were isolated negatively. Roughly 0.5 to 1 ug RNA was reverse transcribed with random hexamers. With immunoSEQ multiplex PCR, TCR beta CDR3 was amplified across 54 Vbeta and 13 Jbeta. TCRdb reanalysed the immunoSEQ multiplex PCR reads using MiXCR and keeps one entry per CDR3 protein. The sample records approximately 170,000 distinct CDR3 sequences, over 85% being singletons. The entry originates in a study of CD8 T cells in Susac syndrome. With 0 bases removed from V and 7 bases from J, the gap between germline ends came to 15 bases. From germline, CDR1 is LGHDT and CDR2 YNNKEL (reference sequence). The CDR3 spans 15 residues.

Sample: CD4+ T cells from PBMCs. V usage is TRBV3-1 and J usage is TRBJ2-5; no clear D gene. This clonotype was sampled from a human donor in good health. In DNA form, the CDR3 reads TGTGCCAGCAGCCAAGATCAGACCCCCCGAGGGACCCAGTACTTC. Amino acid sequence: CASSQDQTPRGTQYF.